One and the same sample provided the 3 T cell receptor beta chains below, sequenced in a study of T-cell reconstitution after alpha-beta-depleted transplantation in children. A library of TCRbeta sequences, prepared with unique molecular identifiers, was generated. MiXCR was run by TCRdb on the PCR reads, yielding one entry per CDR3 protein. The sample has about 260,000 distinct CDR3 sequences, approximately 8.9% seen once. The sample consisted of PBMCs, mostly from graft donor cells, taken 180 days after TCRalphabeta/CD19-depleted stem cell transplant. The origin of the receptors is a male patient aged 10 to 17 who had a stem cell transplant for acute lymphoblastic leukemia, so the T cells may come from the graft donor.

This clonotype was recorded at least ten times. J is TRBJ1-1 and V is TRBV21-1; the D segment call TRBD1 is taken from the table without a DNA check. TRBV21-1 is a pseudogene locus. The CDR3 loop spans 17 amino acids. CDR3 DNA sequence: TGTGCCAGCAGCAAAGAGACCCCGAAACAGGTGACCACTGAAGCTTTCTTT. It yields the protein CASSKETPKQVTTEAFF.

A remark on this clonotype: Here the CDR3 omits its conserved ending phenylalanine or tryptophan, so a read error is the likely source. This sequence joins TRBV5-5 and TRBJ1-1; 9 bases line up with TRBD1. The CDR3 runs to 15 residues. Per the germline V gene, CDR1 is SGHKS and CDR2 is YYEKEE (reference sequence). J was trimmed by 2 bases and V by 4 bases; bases with no gene match: 6. CDR3 DNA sequence: TGTGCCAGCAGCGGGACAGGGTTCCTTAACACTGAAGCTTTCTCT. This sequence encodes CASSGTGFLNTEAFS.

Notes on this clonotype: This may stem from a read error, because a much larger clone lies one nucleotide away. The chain has TRBV27 and TRBJ2-1, with 12 bases aligning to TRBD2. The germline gives CDR1 MNHEY, CDR2 SMNVEV (reference sequence). The V gene end was trimmed by 5 bases and the J gene end by 12 bases; junction bases not matched to a gene: 11. The CDR3 runs 15 residues. DNA of the CDR3: TGTGCCAGCAGTACCGGGACTAGCGGGTGGGGTGGGCAGTTCTTC. This codes for CASSTGTSGWGGQFF.